These T cell receptor beta chains were read from a single sample in a study of CD8+ T cells in alopecia areata. Using immunoSEQ multiplex PCR, the repertoire was profiled, and TCRdb retains in-frame clones only, with some absent. The table has 110,000 to 150,000 clones, around 60% seen once. The source material was CD4+ T cells sorted from blood, sampled at week 0. These TCRs come from a human donor with alopecia areata. CDR3s include the opening cysteine and the closing phenylalanine or tryptophan. D genes are given only for firm matches. Expanded clones are given a class, and other clones once, few, many or no size at all.

- - TRBJ1-4 TRBV7-2 TGTGCCAGCCAGAGGGGGGTGAATGAAAAACTGTTTTTT CASQRGVNEKLFF
- TRBD1 TRBJ2-3 TRBV14 TGTGCCAGCAGCTTACAGGGGGACTTCGCAGATACGCAGTATTTT CASSLQGDFADTQYF
- - TRBJ2-6 TRBV7-2 TGTGCCAGCAGCTTAGCTGTTGGGTTTGGGGCCAACGTCCTGACTTTC CASSLAVGFGANVLTF
- - TRBJ1-1 TRBV11-2 TGTGCCAGCAGCTCCGGATGGGTGGGGACTGAAGCTTTCTTT CASSSGWVGTEAFF
- TRBD2 TRBJ2-3 TRBV2 TGTGCCAGCACCGGAGGGCGGGGGACCACAGATACGCAGTATTTT CASTGGRGTTDTQYF
- - TRBJ2-7 TRBV6-5 TGTGCCAGCAGTTACGGACCCTGGGACGAGCAGTACTTC CASSYGPWDEQYF
- - TRBJ1-4 TRBV29-1 TGCAGCGCCCAGGGTGTAGCTAATGAAAAACTGTTTTTT CSAQGVANEKLFF
- TRBD1 TRBJ1-5 TRBV7-2 TGTGCCAGCAGCAAGGGACAGGGGGCGAGTCAGCCCCAGCATTTT CASSKGQGASQPQHF
- - TRBJ2-6 TRBV4-2 TGTGCCAGCAGCCAAGATATAAGCTCTGGGGCCAACGTCCTGACTTTC CASSQDISSGANVLTF
- TRBD1 TRBJ1-2 TRBV6-6 TGTGCCAGCAGTTACGCAACGGGACAGGGGGCCTCTGGCTACACCTTC CASSYATGQGASGYTF
- - TRBJ1-6 TRBV6-5 TGTGCCAGCAGGACCAGGGACAATTCACCCCTCCACTTT CASRTRDNSPLHF
- TRBD1 TRBJ1-6 TRBV4-1 TGCGCCAGCAGACGACAGGGAAATTCACCCCTCCACTTT CASRRQGNSPLHF
- - TRBJ1-3 TRBV4-2 TGTGCCAGCAGCCAAAGGACGGACTCTGGAAACACCATATATTTT CASSQRTDSGNTIYF
once TRBD1 TRBJ1-2 TRBV15 TGTGCCACCAGCAGGGACAGGGGGAACTATGGCTACACCTTC CATSRDRGNYGYTF
- TRBD1 TRBJ1-6 TRBV30 TGTGCCTGGAGGCAGGGGGCATATTCACCCCTCCACTTT CAWRQGAYSPLHF
few TRBD1 TRBJ1-6 TRBV4-2 TGTGCCAGTAGGACAGGGGTGAGCTCCTATAATTCACCCCTCCACTTT CASRTGVSSYNSPLHF
- - TRBJ1-6 TRBV30 TGTGCCTGGAGCGAAGGGGGGTCCTATAATTCACCCCTCCACTTT CAWSEGGSYNSPLHF
- - TRBJ1-5 TRBV30 TGTGCCTGGAGCTCGGGTCCTAGCAATCAGCCCCAGCATTTT CAWSSGPSNQPQHF
- - TRBJ2-7 TRBV15 TGTGCCACCGGCACTGCTTCTTCCTACGAGCAGTACTTC CATGTASSYEQYF
- TRBD1 TRBJ1-3 TRBV6-5 TGTGCCAGCAGCCCCGACACAGGGGCTAACACCATATATTTT CASSPDTGANTIYF
few - TRBJ1-5 TRBV7-2 TGTGCCAGCAGCTTCTTAAGTAGCAATCAGCCCCAGCATTTT CASSFLSSNQPQHF
- - TRBJ1-6 TRBV6-5 TGTGCCAGCAGTTTGATGAGGAGTTCGTATAATTCACCCCTCCACTTT CASSLMRSSYNSPLHF
- TRBD1 TRBJ1-1 TRBV19 TGTGCCACAACCGGGACAGGGATGACTGAAGCTTTCTTT CATTGTGMTEAFF
few - TRBJ1-3 TRBV4-1 TGCGCCAGCAGCCAAGACGCAGGGGCGGGAAACACCATATATTTT CASSQDAGAGNTIYF
- TRBD1 TRBJ1-2 TRBV23-1 TGCGCCAGCAGTCAATCGAGGGGGCAGGGGTTCTCTAACTATGGCTACACCTTC CASSQSRGQGFSNYGYTF
- - TRBJ1-6 TRBV19 TGTGCCAGTAGTCCCCTGGCGGACCTAGGGATTATCGGGGCACCCCTCCACTTT CASSPLADLGIIGAPLHF
few - TRBJ2-2 TRBV7-9 TGTGCCAGCAGCCTAGGCGGACGGAACACCGGGGAGCTGTTTTTT CASSLGGRNTGELFF
- TRBD1 TRBJ1-2 TRBV11-2 TGTGCCAGCAGCTTAGGACAGGGATGGGGCTACACCTTC CASSLGQGWGYTF
- - TRBJ2-5 TRBV5-1 TGCGCCAGCAGCTCGGGACAAGGGCTCCAAGAGACCCAGTACTTC CASSSGQGLQETQYF
few - TRBJ1-3 TRBV30 TGTGCCTGGAGTGGGGTTATGGGAAACACCATATATTTT CAWSGVMGNTIYF
- TRBD1 TRBJ2-3 TRBV7-2 TGTGCCAGCAGCTCGGGACAGGGCACAGATACGCAGTATTTT CASSSGQGTDTQYF
few TRBD2 TRBJ2-7 TRBV5-1 TGCGCCAGCAGCTTGGAGTCGGGAGGCTCCTACGAGCAGTACTTC CASSLESGGSYEQYF
few TRBD1 TRBJ1-2 TRBV29-1 TGCAGCGTTGTTGGGACAGCCTATGGCTACACCTTC CSVVGTAYGYTF
- - TRBJ1-3 TRBV29-1 TGCAGCGTTGCCGGCAGGGGAGGGGGAAACACCATATATTTT CSVAGRGGGNTIYF
- - TRBJ2-7 TRBV29-1 TGCAGCGTTGAGCCAGTCTACGAGCAGTACTTC CSVEPVYEQYF
- - TRBJ1-1 TRBV10-3 TGTGCCATCAGTGAGTCGGGCAGGGGAGGCACTGAAGCTTTCTTT CAISESGRGGTEAFF
- - TRBJ2-1 TRBV6-6 TGTGCCAGCGGCCTAGATTGGGGCTCCTACAATGAGCAGTTCTTC CASGLDWGSYNEQFF